Listed below are T cell receptor beta chains from one sample, sequenced in a study of CD8 T cells in ankylosing spondylitis. TCRdb re-derived calls from the 5' RACE reads in MiXCR, one entry per CDR3 protein. The top ten hold approximately 0.93% of the sample, which has under 450,000 distinct CDR3 sequences, 17% seen once. Sequencing was carried out using blood, either unsorted or a sorted T cell fraction (not recorded which). These receptors were obtained from a male donor with ankylosing spondylitis. Each CDR3 is given with its conserved first and last residue. Each record gives: clone size, J gene, D gene, V gene, CDR3 protein, CDR3 DNA. The D gene is left open where the match is weak. Size is omitted from some rows. Given values are once, few, many or a class for expanded clones.

clone_size: many; j_call: TRBJ2-7; d_call: TRBD2; v_call: TRBV9; cdr3_aa: CASSVAGGGGYEQYF; cdr3_nt: TGTGCCAGCAGCGTAGCCGGCGGGGGGGGCTACGAGCAGTACTTC
clone_size: few; j_call: TRBJ1-2; d_call: -; v_call: TRBV6-1; cdr3_aa: CASGSGLNYGYTF; cdr3_nt: TGTGCCAGCGGATCGGGACTTAACTATGGCTACACCTTC
clone_size: -; j_call: TRBJ2-7; d_call: TRBD2; v_call: TRBV28; cdr3_aa: CASSPLSTSGRDEQYF; cdr3_nt: TGTGCCAGCAGTCCCCTCTCGACTAGCGGGAGGGACGAGCAGTACTTC
clone_size: once; j_call: TRBJ1-6; d_call: -; v_call: TRBV20-1; cdr3_aa: CSAHRWGAGDNSPLHF; cdr3_nt: TGCAGTGCTCACCGGTGGGGCGCAGGGGATAATTCACCCCTCCACTTT
clone_size: -; j_call: TRBJ2-3; d_call: -; v_call: TRBV30; cdr3_aa: CAWSRQTKGDTQYF; cdr3_nt: TGTGCCTGGAGCAGACAGACCAAAGGAGATACGCAGTATTTT
clone_size: many; j_call: TRBJ2-2; d_call: -; v_call: TRBV29-1; cdr3_aa: CSVGRGDTGELFF; cdr3_nt: TGCAGCGTTGGCAGGGGGGACACCGGGGAGCTGTTTTTT
clone_size: -; j_call: TRBJ2-1; d_call: TRBD2; v_call: TRBV7-3; cdr3_aa: CASSELAGNRNEQFF; cdr3_nt: TGTGCCAGCAGCGAACTAGCGGGAAACAGGAATGAGCAGTTCTTC
clone_size: -; j_call: TRBJ2-3; d_call: TRBD2; v_call: TRBV20-1; cdr3_aa: CSAKGGTSGILGTQYF; cdr3_nt: TGCAGTGCAAAAGGGGGGACTAGCGGGATCCTTGGTACGCAGTATTTT
clone_size: few; j_call: TRBJ2-5; d_call: -; v_call: TRBV20-1; cdr3_aa: CSARDPSGQETQYF; cdr3_nt: TGCAGTGCTAGAGATCCCAGCGGACAAGAGACCCAGTACTTC
clone_size: few; j_call: TRBJ1-5; d_call: -; v_call: TRBV28; cdr3_aa: CASSPWDPLAMSNQPQHF; cdr3_nt: TGTGCCAGCAGTCCATGGGACCCCTTAGCGATGAGCAATCAGCCCCAGCATTTT
clone_size: -; j_call: TRBJ2-5; d_call: TRBD1; v_call: TRBV12-3/TRBV12-4; cdr3_aa: CASSRTGGQETQYF; cdr3_nt: TGTGCCAGCAGCCGAACAGGGGGCCAAGAGACCCAGTACTTC